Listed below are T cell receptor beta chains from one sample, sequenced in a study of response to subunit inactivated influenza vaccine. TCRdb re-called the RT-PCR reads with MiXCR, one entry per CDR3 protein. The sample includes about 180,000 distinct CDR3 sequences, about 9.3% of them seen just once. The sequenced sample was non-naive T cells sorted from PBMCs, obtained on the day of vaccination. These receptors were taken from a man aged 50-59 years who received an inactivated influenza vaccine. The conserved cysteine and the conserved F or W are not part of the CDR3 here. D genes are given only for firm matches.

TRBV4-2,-,ASMRDTEAF
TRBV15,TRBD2,ATSTLSGRGRDTQY
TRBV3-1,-,ASSEGVRNSPLH
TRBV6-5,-,ASSYSTGLGAF
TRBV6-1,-,ASGESSYNEQF
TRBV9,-,ASSRVVENTIY
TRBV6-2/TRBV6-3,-,ASRSPGRSGDTQY
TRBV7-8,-,ASSPVPETQY
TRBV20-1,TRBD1,SARGQTGGETQY
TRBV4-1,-,ASSQSRGVYNEQF
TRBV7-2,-,ASSFSGTFSTDTQY
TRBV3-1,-,ASSRGALNRNYGYT
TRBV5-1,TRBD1,ASSLGQGEQY
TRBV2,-,ASQAPGQQTNYEQY
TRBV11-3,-,ASSPNRLTQY
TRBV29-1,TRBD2,SVFTHSGRIWNEQY
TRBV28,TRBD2,ASSGARASGLLFDEQF
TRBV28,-,ASRLRGTDTQY
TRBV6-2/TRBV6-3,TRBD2,ASRSGTSGKGYQETQY
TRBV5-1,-,ASKPAWGRNSPLH
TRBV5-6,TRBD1,ASRGTGSTEAF
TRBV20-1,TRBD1,SARTNRGAYSYEQY
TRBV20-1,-,SASSLMSYEQY
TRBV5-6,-,ASSLERVQF
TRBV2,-,ASSAERDTHQPQH
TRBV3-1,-,ASSQASQVNYGYT
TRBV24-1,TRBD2,ATSDRGETDTQY
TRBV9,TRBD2,ASSVLSGGFGEQY
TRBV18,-,ASSPLSGSSSYNEQF
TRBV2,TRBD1,ASSNRGTEAF